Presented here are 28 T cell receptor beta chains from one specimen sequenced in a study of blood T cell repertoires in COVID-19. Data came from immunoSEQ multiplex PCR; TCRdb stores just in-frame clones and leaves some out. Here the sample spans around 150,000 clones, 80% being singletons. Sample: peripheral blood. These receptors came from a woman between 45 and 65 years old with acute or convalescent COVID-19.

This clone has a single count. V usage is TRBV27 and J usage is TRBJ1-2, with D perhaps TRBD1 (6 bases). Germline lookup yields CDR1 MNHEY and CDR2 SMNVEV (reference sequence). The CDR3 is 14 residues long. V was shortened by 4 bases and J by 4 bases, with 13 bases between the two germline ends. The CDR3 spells CASSSGGQIYGYTF. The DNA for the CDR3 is TGTGCCAGCAGTTCGGGTGGACAGATCTATGGCTACACCTTC.

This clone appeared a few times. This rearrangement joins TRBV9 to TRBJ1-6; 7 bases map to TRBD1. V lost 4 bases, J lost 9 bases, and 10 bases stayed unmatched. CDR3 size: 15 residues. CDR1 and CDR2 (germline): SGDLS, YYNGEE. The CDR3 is CASSPAGTDASPLHF. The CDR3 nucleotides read TGTGCCAGCAGCCCCGCCGGGACAGATGCTTCACCCCTCCACTTT.

Here the CDR3 DNA reads TGTGCCACCAGTGATTTTGCGGGGGTGTACAATGAGCAGTTCTTC. It encodes CATSDFAGVYNEQFF. The chain is built from TRBV24-1 and TRBJ2-1; 7 bases match TRBD2. The V segment lost 1 base and the J segment 4 bases; nucleotides outside the gene matches: 3. From germline, CDR1 is KGHDR and CDR2 SFDVKD. This CDR3 contains 15 residues.

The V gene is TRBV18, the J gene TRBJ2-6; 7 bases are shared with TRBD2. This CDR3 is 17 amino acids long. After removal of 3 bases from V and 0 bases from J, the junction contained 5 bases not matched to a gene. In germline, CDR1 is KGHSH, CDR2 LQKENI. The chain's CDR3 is CASSPRGGDSGANVLTF. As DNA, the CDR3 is TGTGCCAGCTCACCGCGGGGAGGGGACTCTGGGGCCAACGTCCTGACTTTC.

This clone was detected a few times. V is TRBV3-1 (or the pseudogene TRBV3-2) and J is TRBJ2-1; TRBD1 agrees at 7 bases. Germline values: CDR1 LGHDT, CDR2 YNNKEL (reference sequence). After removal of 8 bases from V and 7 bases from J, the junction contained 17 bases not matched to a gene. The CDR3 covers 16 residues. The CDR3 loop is CASPLRDSRKENEQFF. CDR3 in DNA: TGTGCCAGCCCTTTAAGGGACAGTAGAAAAGAAAATGAGCAGTTCTTC.

This CDR3 reads CASSQAQGPNEKLFF. The CDR3 bases are TGCGCCAGCAGCCAAGCGCAGGGCCCCAATGAAAAACTGTTTTTT. The chain joins TRBV4-3 to TRBJ1-4; D might be TRBD1 (5 bases). V was pared by 1 base and J by 5 bases, with 11 bases between. This CDR3 is 15 amino acids long. CDR1 LGHNA and CDR2 YSLEER come from the germline V gene.

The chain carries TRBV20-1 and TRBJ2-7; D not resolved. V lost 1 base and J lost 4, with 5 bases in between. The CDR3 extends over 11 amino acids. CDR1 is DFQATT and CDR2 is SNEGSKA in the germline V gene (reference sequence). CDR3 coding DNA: TGCAGTGCTAGAGGAGTTTACGAGCAGTACTTC. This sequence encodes CSARGVYEQYF.

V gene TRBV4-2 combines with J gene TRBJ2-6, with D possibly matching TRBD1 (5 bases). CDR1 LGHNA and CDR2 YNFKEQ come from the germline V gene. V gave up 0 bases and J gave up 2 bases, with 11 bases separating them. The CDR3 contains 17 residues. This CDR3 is CASSQEDSIAGANVLTF. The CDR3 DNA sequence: TGTGCCAGCAGCCAAGAAGACAGTATTGCTGGGGCCAACGTCCTGACTTTC.

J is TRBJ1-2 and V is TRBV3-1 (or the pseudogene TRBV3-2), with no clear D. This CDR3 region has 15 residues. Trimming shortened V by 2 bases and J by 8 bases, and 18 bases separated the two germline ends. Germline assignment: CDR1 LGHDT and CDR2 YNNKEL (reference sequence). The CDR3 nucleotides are TGTGCCAGCAGCCAAACCGTCGACAAAACTGGGGGCTACACCTTC. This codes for CASSQTVDKTGGYTF.

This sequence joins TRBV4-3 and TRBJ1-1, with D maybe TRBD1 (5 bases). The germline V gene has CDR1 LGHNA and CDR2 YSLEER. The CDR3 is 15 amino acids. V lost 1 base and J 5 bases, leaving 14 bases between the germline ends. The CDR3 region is CASSQGPRGETEAFF. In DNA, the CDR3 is TGCGCCAGCAGCCAAGGTCCTCGGGGGGAGACTGAAGCTTTCTTT.

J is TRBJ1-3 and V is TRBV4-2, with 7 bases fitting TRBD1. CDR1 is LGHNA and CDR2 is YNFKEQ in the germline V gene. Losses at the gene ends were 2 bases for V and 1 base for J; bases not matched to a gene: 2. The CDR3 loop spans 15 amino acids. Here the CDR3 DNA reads TGTGCCAGCAGCCAACAGACAGGGTCTGGAAACACCATATATTTT. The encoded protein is CASSQQTGSGNTIYF.

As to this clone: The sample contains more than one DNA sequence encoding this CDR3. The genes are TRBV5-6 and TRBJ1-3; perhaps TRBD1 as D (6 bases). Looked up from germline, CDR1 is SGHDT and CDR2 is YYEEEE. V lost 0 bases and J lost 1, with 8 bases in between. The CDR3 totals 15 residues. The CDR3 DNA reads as TGTGCCAGCAGCTTGGAACAGGGTTCTGGAAACACCATATATTTT. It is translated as CASSLEQGSGNTIYF.

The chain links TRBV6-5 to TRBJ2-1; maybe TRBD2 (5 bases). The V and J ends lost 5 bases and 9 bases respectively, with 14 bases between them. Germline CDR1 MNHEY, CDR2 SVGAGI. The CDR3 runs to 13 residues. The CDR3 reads CASSPPLVGEQFF. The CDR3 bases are TGTGCCAGCAGTCCACCACTAGTGGGTGAGCAGTTCTTC.

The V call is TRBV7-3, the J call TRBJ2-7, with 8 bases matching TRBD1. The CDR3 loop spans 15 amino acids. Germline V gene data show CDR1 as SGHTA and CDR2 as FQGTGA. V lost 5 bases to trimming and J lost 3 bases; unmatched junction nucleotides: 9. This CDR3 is CASSLATGVGYEQYF. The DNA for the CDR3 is TGTGCCAGCAGCCTAGCGACAGGGGTGGGCTACGAGCAGTACTTC.

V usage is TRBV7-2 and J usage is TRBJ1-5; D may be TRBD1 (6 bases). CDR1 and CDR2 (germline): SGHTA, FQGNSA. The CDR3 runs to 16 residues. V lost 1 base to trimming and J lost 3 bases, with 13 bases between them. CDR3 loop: CASSLGSPGDNQPQHF. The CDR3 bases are TGTGCCAGCAGCTTAGGGTCCCCAGGGGACAATCAGCCCCAGCATTTT.

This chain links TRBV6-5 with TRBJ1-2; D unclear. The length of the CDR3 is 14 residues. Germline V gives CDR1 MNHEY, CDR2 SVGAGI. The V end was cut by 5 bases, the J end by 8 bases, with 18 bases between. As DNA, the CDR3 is TGTGCCAGCAGTCCCACGCTTTCCAGAGGAGGCTACACCTTC. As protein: CASSPTLSRGGYTF.

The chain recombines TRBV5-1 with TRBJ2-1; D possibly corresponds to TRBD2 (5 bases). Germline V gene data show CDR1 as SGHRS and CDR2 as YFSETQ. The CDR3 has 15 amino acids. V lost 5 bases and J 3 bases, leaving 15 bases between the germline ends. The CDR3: CASSPARAGYNEQFF. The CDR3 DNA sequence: TGCGCCAGCAGTCCAGCCCGGGCGGGCTACAATGAGCAGTTCTTC.

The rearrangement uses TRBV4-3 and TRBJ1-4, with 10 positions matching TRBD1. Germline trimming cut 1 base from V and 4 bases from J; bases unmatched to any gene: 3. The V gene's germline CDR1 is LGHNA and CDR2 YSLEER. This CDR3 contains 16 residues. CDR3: CASSQVGTGDNEKLFF. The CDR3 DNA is TGCGCCAGCAGCCAAGTCGGGACAGGGGATAATGAAAAACTGTTTTTT.

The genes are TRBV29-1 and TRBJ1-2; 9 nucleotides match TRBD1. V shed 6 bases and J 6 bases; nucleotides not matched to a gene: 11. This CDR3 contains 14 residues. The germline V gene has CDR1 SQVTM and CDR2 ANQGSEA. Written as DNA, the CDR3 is TGCAGCGTGGGACAGGGCTGGGAGTTAAATGGCTACACCTTC. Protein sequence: CSVGQGWELNGYTF.

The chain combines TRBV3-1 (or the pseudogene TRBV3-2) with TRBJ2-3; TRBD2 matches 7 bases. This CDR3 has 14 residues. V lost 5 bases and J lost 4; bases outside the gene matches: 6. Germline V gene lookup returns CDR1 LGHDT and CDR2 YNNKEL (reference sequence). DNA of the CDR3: TGTGCCAGCAGCGGGGGGGGGAGTGCAGATACGCAGTATTTT. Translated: CASSGGGSADTQYF.

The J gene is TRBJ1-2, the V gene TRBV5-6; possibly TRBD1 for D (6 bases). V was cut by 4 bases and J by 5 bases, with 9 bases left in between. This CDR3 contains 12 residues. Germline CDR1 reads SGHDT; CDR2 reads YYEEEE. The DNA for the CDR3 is TGTGCCAGCAGCCTTGGACAGTATGGCTACACCTTC. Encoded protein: CASSLGQYGYTF.

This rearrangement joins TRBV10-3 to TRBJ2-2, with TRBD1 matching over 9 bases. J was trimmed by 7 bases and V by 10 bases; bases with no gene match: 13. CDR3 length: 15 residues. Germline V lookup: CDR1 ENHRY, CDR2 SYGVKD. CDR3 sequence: CATSAGTGLGGELFF. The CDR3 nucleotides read TGTGCCACCTCCGCCGGGACAGGGCTTGGCGGGGAGCTGTTTTTT.

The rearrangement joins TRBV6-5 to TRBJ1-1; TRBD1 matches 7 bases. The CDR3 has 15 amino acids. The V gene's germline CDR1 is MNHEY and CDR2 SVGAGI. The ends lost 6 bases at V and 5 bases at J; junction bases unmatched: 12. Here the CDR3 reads CASSLMTGWETEAFF. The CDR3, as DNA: TGTGCCAGCAGCCTTATGACAGGGTGGGAAACTGAAGCTTTCTTT.

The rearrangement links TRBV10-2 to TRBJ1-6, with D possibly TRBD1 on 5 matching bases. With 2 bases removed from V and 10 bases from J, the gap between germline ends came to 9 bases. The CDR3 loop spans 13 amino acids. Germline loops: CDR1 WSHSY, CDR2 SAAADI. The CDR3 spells CASSEQGGSPLHF. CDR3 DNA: TGCGCCAGCAGTGAGCAGGGTGGCTCACCCCTCCACTTT.

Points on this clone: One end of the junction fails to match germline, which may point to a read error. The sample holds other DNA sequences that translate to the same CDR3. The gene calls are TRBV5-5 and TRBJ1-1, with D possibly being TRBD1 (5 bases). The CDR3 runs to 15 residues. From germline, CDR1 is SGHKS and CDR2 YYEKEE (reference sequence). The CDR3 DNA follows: TGCGCCAGCAGCCAGGATGCCGGGACCGGGGGTGAAGCTTTCTTT. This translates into CASSQDAGTGGEAFF.

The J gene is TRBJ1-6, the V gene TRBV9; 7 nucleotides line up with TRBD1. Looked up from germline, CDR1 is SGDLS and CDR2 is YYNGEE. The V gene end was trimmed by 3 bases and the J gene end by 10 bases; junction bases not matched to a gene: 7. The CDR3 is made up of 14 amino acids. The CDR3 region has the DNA TGTGCCAGCAGCGGCGACAGGGAAGGATCACCCCTCCACTTT. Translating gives CASSGDREGSPLHF.

This CDR3 reads CASSEGATPNEKLFF. CDR3 sequence (DNA): TGTGCCAGTAGTGAGGGGGCGACCCCTAATGAAAAACTGTTTTTT. The genes are TRBV19 and TRBJ1-4; 7 nucleotides align to TRBD1. The CDR3 runs 15 residues. Germline V gives CDR1 LNHDA, CDR2 SQIVND (reference sequence). J gave up 3 bases and V 5 bases, and 6 bases lay outside the gene matches.

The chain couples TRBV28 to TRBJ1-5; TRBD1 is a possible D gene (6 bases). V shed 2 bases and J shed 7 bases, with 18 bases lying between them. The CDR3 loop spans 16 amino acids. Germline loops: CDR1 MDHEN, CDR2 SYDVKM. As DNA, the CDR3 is TGTGCCAGCAGTTTAGGAACAGGGAGTAATGGGCAGCCCCAGCATTTT. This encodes CASSLGTGSNGQPQHF.